This T cell receptor (beta chain) was captured by sequencing in a study of T cell repertoires in cytomegalovirus infection. As for the study in general: Carrying CMV and the relevant HLA type showed in public TCR beta signatures.

MiXCR, applied by TCRdb to the reads, yields one record per CDR3 protein. The sample shows over 300,000 distinct CDR3 sequences, 15% to 20% of them seen only once. The study, taken as a whole, reports: Clonotypes of TCR beta that were HLA-C-restricted and CMV-specific dominated the ex vivo response.

As to this clonotype: The antigen remains unidentified.

Trimming removed 4 bases from V and 9 bases from J; junction bases left unmatched: 6. This CDR3 has 15 amino acids. Germline loops: CDR1 DFQATT, CDR2 SNEGSKA (reference sequence). The TCR originated in a human donor in good health (CMV status not recorded). Some clones in this sample may be carry-over from other donors' samples. This chain connects TRBV20-1 to TRBJ2-1; 16 bases align to TRBD2. The sequenced material came from PBMCs. The CDR3 here is CSATGTSGGATEQFF. Written as DNA, the CDR3 is TGCAGTGCTACCGGGACTAGCGGGGGGGCGACTGAGCAGTTCTTC.